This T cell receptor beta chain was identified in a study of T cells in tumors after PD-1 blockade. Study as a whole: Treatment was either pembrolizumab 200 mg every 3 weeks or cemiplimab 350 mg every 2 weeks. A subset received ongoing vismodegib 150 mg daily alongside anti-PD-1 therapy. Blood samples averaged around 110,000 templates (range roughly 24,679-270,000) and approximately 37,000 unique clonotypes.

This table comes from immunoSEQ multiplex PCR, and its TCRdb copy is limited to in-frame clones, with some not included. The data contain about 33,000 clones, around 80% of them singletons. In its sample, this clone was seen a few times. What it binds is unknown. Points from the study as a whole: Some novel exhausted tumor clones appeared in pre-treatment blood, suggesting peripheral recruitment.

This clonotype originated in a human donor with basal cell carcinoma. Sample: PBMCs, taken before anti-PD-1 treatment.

The chain's CDR3 is CASSRDLAGGYNEQFF. CDR3 DNA: TGCGCCAGCAGCCGCGATCTAGCGGGAGGGTACAATGAGCAGTTCTTC. The gene calls are TRBV4-3 and TRBJ2-1; 12 bases are a match to TRBD2. The trim removed 4 bases at V and 4 bases at J, leaving 5 bases unmatched. The CDR3 totals 16 residues. Germline V gene lookup returns CDR1 LGHNA and CDR2 YSLEER.